Each of the 5 T cell receptor beta chains below was sequenced from the same sample in a study of regulatory dendritic cells for organ transplantation. For these TCRs, the target antigens are not known. Allogeneic regulatory or mature dendritic cells were co-cultured for less than 6 days with CFSE-labeled sorted T cells at 1:10. Sequenced by immunoSEQ multiplex PCR; TCRdb stores in-frame clones only, minus some. Of some 9,600 clones listed, about two thirds are singletons. The sample comprised naive CD4+ T cells from blood cultured with dendritic cells. As for subset: CD45RA+ naive T cells. The receptors shown here come from a human donor in good health.

This clone occurred once. The CDR3 loop is CASKWGGTDTQYF. As DNA, the CDR3 is TGCGCCAGCAAATGGGGCGGCACAGATACGCAGTATTTT. V is TRBV10-2 and J is TRBJ2-3, with a weak D call TRBD1 (5 bases). Germline assignment: CDR1 WSHSY and CDR2 SAAADI. The CDR3 totals 13 residues. Trimming shortened V by 7 bases and J by 1 base, and 9 bases separated the two germline ends.

The V call is TRBV18, the J call TRBJ2-3; maybe TRBD2 (7 bases). The CDR3 totals 14 residues. Germline CDR1 reads KGHSH; CDR2 reads LQKENI. Trimming took off 10 bases at V and 2 bases at J, with 16 bases between the two ends. The CDR3 DNA follows: TGTGCCACCCACGGGGGGCTAAACACAGATACGCAGTATTTT. The encoded protein is CATHGGLNTDTQYF.

V is TRBV6-6 and J is TRBJ1-1; D may be TRBD1 (6 bases). The CDR3 totals 14 residues. Per germline, CDR1 MNHNY and CDR2 SVGAGI (reference sequence). The ends were cut back, 8 bases at V and 2 bases at J, with 15 bases in the middle. The CDR3 is CASAEGGRNTEAFF. As DNA, the CDR3 is TGTGCCAGCGCCGAGGGGGGGCGAAACACTGAAGCTTTCTTT.

This clone was detected only a few times. This chain links TRBV6-6 with TRBJ1-5, with a possible D match to TRBD1 (5 bases). The germline gives CDR1 MNHNY, CDR2 SVGAGI (reference sequence). The CDR3 has 15 amino acids. The V end was cut by 5 bases, the J end by 4 bases, with 15 bases between. CDR3 amino acids: CASSSQGTGNQPQHF. DNA of the CDR3: TGTGCCAGCAGTAGCCAGGGAACTGGGAATCAGCCCCAGCATTTT.

The rearrangement joins TRBV28 to TRBJ2-7; perhaps TRBD1 as D (6 bases). The CDR3 extends over 11 amino acids. V was cut by 5 bases and J by 7 bases, with 9 bases left in between. The germline V gene encodes CDR1 MDHEN and CDR2 SYDVKM. DNA of the CDR3: TGTGCCAGCAGTCCCCAGGGGGAGCAGTACTTC. Translated: CASSPQGEQYF. The full variable domain, completed using reference TRBV28 and TRBJ2-7, is DVKVTQSSRYLVKRTGEKVFLECVQDMDHENMFWYRQDPGLGLRLIYFSYDVKMKEKGDIPEGYSVSREKKERFSLILESASTNQTSMYLCASSPQGEQYFGPGTRLTVT.